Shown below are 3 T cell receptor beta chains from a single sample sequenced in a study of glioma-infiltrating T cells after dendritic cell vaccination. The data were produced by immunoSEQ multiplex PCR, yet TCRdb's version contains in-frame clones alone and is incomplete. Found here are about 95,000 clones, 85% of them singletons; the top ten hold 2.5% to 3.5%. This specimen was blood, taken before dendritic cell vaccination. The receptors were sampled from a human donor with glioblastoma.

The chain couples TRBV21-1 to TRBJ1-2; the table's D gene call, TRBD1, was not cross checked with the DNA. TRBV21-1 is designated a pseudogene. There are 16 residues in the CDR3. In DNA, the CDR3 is TGTGCCAGCAGCAAAGAAAGTATGACAGGGGGCTATGGCTACACCTTC. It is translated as CASSKESMTGGYGYTF.

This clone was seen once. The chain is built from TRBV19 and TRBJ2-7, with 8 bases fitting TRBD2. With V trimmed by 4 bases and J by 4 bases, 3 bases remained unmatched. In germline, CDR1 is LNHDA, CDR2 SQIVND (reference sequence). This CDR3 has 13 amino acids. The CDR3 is CASSTGLEYEQYF. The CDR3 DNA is TGTGCCAGTAGTACGGGACTAGAATACGAGCAGTACTTC.

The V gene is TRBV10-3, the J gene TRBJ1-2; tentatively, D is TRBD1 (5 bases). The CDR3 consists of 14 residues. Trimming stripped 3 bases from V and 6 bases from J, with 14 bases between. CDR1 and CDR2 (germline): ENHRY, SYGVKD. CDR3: CAISDSPQGNGYTF. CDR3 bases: TGTGCCATCAGTGATTCACCGCAGGGAAATGGCTACACCTTC.